The source of this T cell receptor beta chain is a study of early stage breast cancer tumors. Repertoires were generated with immunoSEQ multiplex PCR, while TCRdb's copy carries only in-frame clones and drops some. Found here are tens of thousands of clones, over 60% of them singletons; the top ten hold about 7.8%. From germline, CDR1 is SEHNR and CDR2 FQNEAQ (reference sequence). The CDR3 is 18 amino acids. The V and J ends lost 4 bases and 6 bases respectively, with 27 bases between them. Study-wide results and limits: Unsorted bulk genomic DNA sequencing lacked pairing and functional marker data. Tumors had approximately 2.5-fold higher T cell density than normal breast.

Of note for this clone: No antigen is known for it.

The source material was blood. The sequence came from a person aged 50 to 59 with breast cancer. The chain uses TRBV7-9 and TRBJ1-2; D is uncertain. The CDR3 protein is CASSSDSADLPKADGYTF. In DNA form, the CDR3 reads TGTGCCAGCAGCTCCGACTCGGCAGATCTACCAAAGGCTGATGGCTACACCTTC.